This note documents a single TCR beta chain sequence. The antigen is not known. CDR3 size: 16 residues. After removal of 3 bases from V and 2 bases from J, the junction contained 6 bases not matched to a gene. The germline V gene has CDR1 SGHRS and CDR2 YFSETQ. The sample originates from a study of T-cell memory formation after mild COVID-19. Looking at the study overall: TCR clusters were mostly confined to one donor each. Overall study results and limits: Day 15 to 85 contractors were CD4/CD8 balanced; later expanders leaned CD4+. Mostly located in CM and EM were contracting CD4+ clones, with contracting CD8+ clones located in EMRA.

The authors produced TCR alpha and TCR beta cDNA libraries with sample barcodes and UMIs by 5'RACE using constant-segment primers. TCRdb reprocessed the 5' RACE reads via MiXCR and lists one record per CDR3 protein. The table shows a few hundred thousand distinct CDR3 sequences, with over 15% occurring only once. The J gene is TRBJ2-3, the V gene TRBV5-1, with 10 bases aligning to TRBD2. The TCR comes from a man younger than 35 who had mild COVID-19 (a few samples of this study predate the infection). Cell type and time point are not known. The sample comprised PBMCs or a T cell subset sorted from them (not recorded which). Here the CDR3 DNA reads TGCGCCAGCAGCTCTAGCGGGGGCCTTACCACAGATACGCAGTATTTT. This encodes CASSSSGGLTTDTQYF.